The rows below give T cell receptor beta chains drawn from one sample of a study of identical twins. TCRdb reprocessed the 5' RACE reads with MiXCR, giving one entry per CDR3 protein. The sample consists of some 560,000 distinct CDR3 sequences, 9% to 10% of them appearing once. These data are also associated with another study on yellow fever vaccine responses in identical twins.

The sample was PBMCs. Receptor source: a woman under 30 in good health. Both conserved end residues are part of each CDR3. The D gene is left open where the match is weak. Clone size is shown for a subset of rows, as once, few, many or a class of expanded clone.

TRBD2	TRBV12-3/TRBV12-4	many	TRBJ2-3	CASIMGGADTQYF	TGTGCCAGCATCATGGGGGGGGCAGATACGCAGTATTTT
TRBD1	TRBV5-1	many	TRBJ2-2	CASSLVTGTNTGELFF	TGCGCCAGCAGCTTGGTGACAGGGACGAACACCGGGGAGCTGTTTTTT
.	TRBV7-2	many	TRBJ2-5	CASSPRSGQETQYF	TGTGCCAGCAGCCCTCGTAGCGGTCAAGAGACCCAGTACTTC
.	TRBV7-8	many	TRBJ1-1	CASSLTSAEAFF	TGTGCCAGCAGCTTGACAAGTGCTGAAGCTTTCTTT
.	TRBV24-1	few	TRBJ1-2	CATSAPGLVGYTF	TGTGCCACCAGTGCTCCAGGGTTGGTGGGCTACACCTTC
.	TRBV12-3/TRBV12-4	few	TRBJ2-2	CASILGGSNTGELFF	TGTGCCAGCATTCTCGGGGGATCGAACACCGGGGAGCTGTTTTTT
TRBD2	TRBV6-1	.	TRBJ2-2	CASSKRLAANTGELFF	TGTGCCAGCAGTAAGCGACTAGCTGCGAACACCGGGGAGCTGTTTTTT
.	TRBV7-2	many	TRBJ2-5	CASSSFTGTNQETQYF	TGTGCCAGCAGCTCCTTCACGGGAACGAACCAAGAGACCCAGTACTTC
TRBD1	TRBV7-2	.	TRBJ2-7	CASSLFPGQSSYEQYF	TGTGCCAGCAGCCTCTTCCCGGGACAGAGCTCCTACGAGCAGTACTTC
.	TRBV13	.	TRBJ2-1	CASSEGGLASYNEQFF	TGTGCCAGCAGCGAGGGGGGCCTGGCCTCCTACAATGAGCAGTTCTTC
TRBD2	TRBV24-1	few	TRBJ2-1	CATSGTIAYNEQFF	TGTGCCACCTCCGGGACTATCGCCTACAATGAGCAGTTCTTC
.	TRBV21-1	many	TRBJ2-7	CASSAPPSYHPSYEQYF	TGTGCCAGCAGCGCACCCCCCTCGTATCACCCTTCCTACGAGCAGTACTTC
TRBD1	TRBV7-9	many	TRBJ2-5	CASSLGTGDQETQYF	TGTGCCAGCAGCTTAGGGACAGGGGACCAAGAGACCCAGTACTTC
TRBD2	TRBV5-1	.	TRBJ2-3	CASSLAGLAGAASTDTQYF	TGCGCCAGCAGCTTGGCCGGGCTAGCGGGAGCAGCTAGCACAGATACGCAGTATTTT
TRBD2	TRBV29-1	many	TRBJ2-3	CSGAGVSGRSPDTQYF	TGCAGCGGGGCAGGAGTTAGCGGGAGGTCACCAGATACGCAGTATTTT
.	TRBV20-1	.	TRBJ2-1	CSASWGRNEQFF	TGCAGTGCGTCGTGGGGGAGGAATGAGCAGTTCTTC
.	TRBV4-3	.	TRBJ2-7	CASSQDREVPYEQYF	TGCGCCAGCAGCCAAGACAGGGAAGTCCCCTACGAGCAGTACTTC
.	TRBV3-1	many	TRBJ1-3	CASSHSGFGNTIYF	TGTGCCAGCAGCCACTCAGGGTTTGGAAACACCATATATTTT
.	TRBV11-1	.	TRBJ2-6	CASSPYGKGYSGANVLTF	TGTGCCAGCAGCCCATACGGGAAAGGTTACTCTGGGGCCAACGTCCTGACTTTC
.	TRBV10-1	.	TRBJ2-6	CASSAGGPSGANVLTF	TGCGCCAGCAGTGCCGGTGGTCCCTCTGGGGCCAACGTCCTGACTTTC
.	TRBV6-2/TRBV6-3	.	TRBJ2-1	CASSSRDGNNEQFF	TGTGCCAGCAGTTCCAGGGACGGAAACAATGAGCAGTTCTTC
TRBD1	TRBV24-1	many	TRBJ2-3	CATSDPGQGAGTQYF	TGTGCCACCAGTGATCCGGGACAGGGTGCGGGTACGCAGTATTTT
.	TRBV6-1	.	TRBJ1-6	CASGVGNSPLHF	TGTGCCAGCGGGGTAGGGAATTCACCCCTCCACTTT
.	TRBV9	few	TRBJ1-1	CASSVVGSPEAFF	TGTGCCAGCAGCGTAGTAGGGAGCCCTGAAGCTTTCTTT
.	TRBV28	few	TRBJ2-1	CASSFAISYNEQFF	TGTGCCAGCAGTTTTGCGATCTCCTACAATGAGCAGTTCTTC
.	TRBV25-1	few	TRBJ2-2	CASGRGTGELFF	TGTGCCAGCGGTAGGGGGACCGGGGAGCTGTTTTTT
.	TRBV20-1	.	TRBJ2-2	CSARPLRNTGELFF	TGCAGTGCTAGACCCCTGAGGAACACCGGGGAGCTGTTTTTT
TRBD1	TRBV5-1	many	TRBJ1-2	CASSESTGNYGYTF	TGCGCCAGCAGCGAATCGACAGGGAACTATGGCTACACCTTC
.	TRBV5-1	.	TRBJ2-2	CASSLGVDNSPNTWELFF	TGCGCCAGCAGCTTGGGCGTGGACAACTCCCCGAACACCTGGGAGCTGTTTTTT
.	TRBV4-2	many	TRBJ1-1	CASSQIAPSPGSNTEAFF	TGTGCCAGCAGCCAAATCGCTCCGAGCCCCGGTTCGAACACTGAAGCTTTCTTT
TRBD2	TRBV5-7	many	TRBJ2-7	CASSLGGLVRTTYEQYF	TGTGCCAGCAGCCTGGGGGGACTAGTGAGGACGACCTACGAGCAGTACTTC
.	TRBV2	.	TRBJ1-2	CASSKGATNYGYTF	TGTGCCAGCAGTAAAGGGGCAACAAACTATGGCTACACCTTC
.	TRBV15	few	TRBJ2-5	CATSRDLVSGLQETQYF	TGTGCCACCAGCAGAGATCTTGTTAGCGGCCTCCAAGAGACCCAGTACTTC
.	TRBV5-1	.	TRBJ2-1	CASSVDVGSYNEQFF	TGCGCCAGCAGCGTGGACGTGGGCTCCTACAATGAGCAGTTCTTC
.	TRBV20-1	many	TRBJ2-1	CSASSTGWRYNEQFF	TGCAGTGCTAGTAGTACGGGTTGGAGATACAATGAGCAGTTCTTC
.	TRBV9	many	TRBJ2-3	CASSLTGDWIDTQYF	TGTGCCAGCAGCCTCACCGGGGACTGGATTGATACGCAGTATTTT
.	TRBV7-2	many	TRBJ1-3	CASSSSGPGNTIYF	TGTGCCAGCAGCTCTTCGGGGCCTGGAAACACCATATATTTT
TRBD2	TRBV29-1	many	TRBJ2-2	CSAGLAGVRITGELFF	TGCAGCGCAGGACTAGCGGGAGTAAGGATCACCGGGGAGCTGTTTTTT
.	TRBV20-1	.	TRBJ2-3	CSAGWPSTDTQYF	TGCAGTGCGGGCTGGCCTAGCACAGATACGCAGTATTTT
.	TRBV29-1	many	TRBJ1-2	CSVEWRGRVGYGYTF	TGCAGCGTTGAGTGGAGGGGCAGGGTGGGCTATGGCTACACCTTC
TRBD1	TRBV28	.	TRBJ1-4	CASSWTGKNEKLFF	TGTGCCAGCAGTTGGACAGGAAAGAATGAAAAACTGTTTTTT
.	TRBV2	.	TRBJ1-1	CASSVQLNTEAFF	TGTGCCAGCAGCGTACAGCTGAACACTGAAGCTTTCTTT
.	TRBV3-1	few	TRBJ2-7	CASSQANLASYEQYF	TGTGCCAGCAGCCAAGCGAACCTAGCGTCATACGAGCAGTACTTC
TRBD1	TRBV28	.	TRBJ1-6	CASRLTGAPGSPLHF	TGTGCCAGCAGGCTTACAGGGGCACCCGGTTCACCCCTCCACTTT
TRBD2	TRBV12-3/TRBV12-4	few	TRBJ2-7	CASSLALGLAGTYEQYF	TGTGCCAGCAGTTTAGCGCTAGGACTAGCGGGAACCTACGAGCAGTACTTC
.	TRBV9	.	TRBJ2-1	CASSAGVTGIEQFF	TGTGCCAGCAGCGCAGGCGTAACGGGAATTGAGCAGTTCTTC
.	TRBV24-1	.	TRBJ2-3	CATSDFPGADIDTQYF	TGTGCCACCAGTGATTTCCCAGGGGCTGATATCGATACGCAGTATTTT
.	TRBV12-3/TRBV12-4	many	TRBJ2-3	CASSLGHLVVTDTQYF	TGTGCCAGCAGTTTAGGACATCTGGTAGTTACAGATACGCAGTATTTT
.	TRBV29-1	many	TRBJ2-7	CSVGGAPWRGDYEQYF	TGCAGCGTTGGGGGGGCCCCCTGGCGCGGAGACTACGAGCAGTACTTC
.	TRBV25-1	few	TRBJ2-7	CASSLKWGYEQYF	TGTGCCAGCAGTTTGAAGTGGGGGTACGAGCAGTACTTC
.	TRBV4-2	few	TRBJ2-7	CASSPPPLAWRGLTTHSYEQYF	TGTGCCAGCAGCCCTCCTCCTTTGGCTTGGAGGGGGCTCACAACCCACTCCTACGAGCAGTACTTC
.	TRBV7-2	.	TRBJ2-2	CASSFKTVTGELFF	TGTGCCAGCAGCTTTAAGACAGTCACCGGGGAGCTGTTTTTT